Presented here are 18 T cell receptor beta chains from one specimen sequenced in a study of OX40 agonist ivuxolimab in advanced cancers. Libraries were prepared through the immunoSEQ multiplex PCR assay. Drawn from immuneACCESS, this table holds only the in-frame rearrangements with V and J called that TCRdb kept. Clones are partly lost; checked studies trace under half to an unresolved V gene and leave the rest unexplained. The sample table contains around 20,000 clones; only one count was recorded for 65% to 80% of them. In total, the top ten clones hold 15% to 20% of the sample. Sequenced here: CD4+ or CD8+ T cells sorted from blood, sampled in a trial of the OX40 agonist ivuxolimab. Source of these receptors: an adult with an advanced solid tumor such as melanoma, head and neck, liver or kidney cancer.

This rearrangement joins TRBV6-9 to TRBJ1-2, with a tentative D call TRBD1 (5 bases). The CDR3 sequence is 13 residues long. The germline V gene has CDR1 MNHGY and CDR2 SVAAGI. V was clipped by 3 bases and J by 8 bases, with 13 bases between them. The chain's CDR3 is CASSYQGRGGYTF. CDR3 nucleotides: TGTGCCAGCAGTTACCAGGGTAGGGGAGGCTACACCTTC.

The rearrangement links TRBV5-4 to TRBJ2-7; 7 bases align to TRBD2. The CDR3 is 14 amino acids. V trimming: 4 bases; J trimming: 5 bases; junction bases outside the gene matches: 9. The germline V gene has CDR1 SGHNT and CDR2 YYREEE (reference sequence). Written as DNA, the CDR3 is TGTGCCAGCAGCCGCCTAGCGGCTCCCCACGAGCAGTACTTC. The encoded protein is CASSRLAAPHEQYF.

This chain connects TRBV6-1 to TRBJ1-1, with 7 bases identical to TRBD1. This CDR3 spans 15 amino acids. Looked up from germline, CDR1 is MNHNS and CDR2 is SASEGT. The ends lost 5 bases at V and 1 base at J; junction bases unmatched: 7. CDR3 sequence: CASSSWTGENTEAFF. The CDR3 DNA reads TGTGCCAGCAGTTCCTGGACAGGAGAGAACACTGAAGCTTTCTTT.

J is TRBJ1-2 and V is TRBV9, with D possibly TRBD1 on 5 matching bases. Trimming pared 0 bases from V and 2 bases from J, leaving 14 bases between. The CDR3 is 16 residues long. Germline V gene data show CDR1 as SGDLS and CDR2 as YYNGEE. This CDR3 is CASSVDGHRGNYGYTF. CDR3 DNA: TGTGCCAGCAGCGTAGACGGACACCGGGGGAACTATGGCTACACCTTC.

The chain employs TRBV5-6 and TRBJ1-4, with TRBD1 as a possible D gene (5 bases). CDR1 is SGHDT, CDR2 YYEEEE, per germline. CDR3 length: 14 residues. V gave up 3 bases and J gave up 0 bases, with 6 bases separating them. The CDR3 bases are TGTGCCAGCAGCTCGGGGGCAACTAATGAAAAACTGTTTTTT. It encodes CASSSGATNEKLFF.

This clone showed up just once. The V call is TRBV5-6, the J call TRBJ1-1, with D hard to call. There are 13 residues in the CDR3. V lost 0 bases, J lost 4 bases, and 7 bases lay in between. Germline V gives CDR1 SGHDT, CDR2 YYEEEE. CDR3 in DNA: TGTGCCAGCAGCTTGGGGGAGGCCACTGAAGCTTTCTTT. It yields the protein CASSLGEATEAFF.

The chain carries TRBV5-1 and TRBJ1-2, with 8 positions matching TRBD1. The V and J ends lost 4 bases and 6 bases, in that order; junction bases with no gene match: 14. From germline, CDR1 is SGHRS and CDR2 YFSETQ. This CDR3 comprises 16 residues. CDR3 residues: CASSPMDPQGADGYTF. The CDR3 coding sequence is TGCGCCAGCAGCCCGATGGACCCCCAGGGGGCGGATGGCTACACCTTC.

The chain recombines TRBV4-1 with TRBJ2-3; 14 bases align to TRBD2. The CDR3 totals 20 residues. Germline CDR1 and CDR2: MGHRA and YSYEKL. V was clipped by 4 bases and J by 1 base; unmatched bases: 13. DNA of the CDR3: TGCGCCAGCAGCCCCTCTGGACTAGCGGGGGGTAAGGCTGGCACAGATACGCAGTATTTT. Its translation: CASSPSGLAGGKAGTDTQYF.

Note on this clone: Other DNA variants within this sample encode the same CDR3. V and J are TRBV19 and TRBJ2-7, with D tentatively TRBD2 (5 bases). From germline, CDR1 is LNHDA and CDR2 SQIVND (reference sequence). Trimming shortened V by 3 bases and J by 0 bases, and 12 bases separated the two germline ends. There are 15 residues in the CDR3. The CDR3 nucleotides read TGTGCCAGTAGTATCGGAGGCTCCTTCTCCTACGAGCAGTACTTC. Translated: CASSIGGSFSYEQYF.

This clone occurred a few times. V is TRBV29-1 and J is TRBJ2-7, with D unresolved. V lost 2 bases to trimming and J lost 1 base, with 9 bases between them. Germline CDR1 reads SQVTM; CDR2 reads ANQGSEA. The CDR3 is made up of 13 amino acids. The CDR3 DNA sequence: TGCAGCGTTGAAATTGTCGGATCCTACGAGCAGTACTTC. Translation gives CSVEIVGSYEQYF.

CDR3 residues: CASGDNSGNTIYF. Written as DNA, the CDR3 is TGTGCCAGCGGGGACAACTCTGGAAACACCATATATTTT. This chain links TRBV2 with TRBJ1-3; D might be TRBD1 (6 bases). This CDR3 has 13 residues. Germline V gene data show CDR1 as SNHLY and CDR2 as FYNNEI. V was cut by 8 bases and J by 0 bases, with 8 bases left in between.

There are a few counts of this clone. The rearrangement uses TRBV6-1 and TRBJ2-5; tentative D call: TRBD1 (7 bases). Germline V CDR1 and CDR2: MNHNS, SASEGT. V lost 6 bases and J 2 bases, leaving 13 bases between the germline ends. This CDR3 has 14 amino acids. The CDR3 DNA sequence: TGTGCCAGCAGCCGCGGGACAGAACAAGAGACCCAGTACTTC. Amino acid sequence: CASSRGTEQETQYF.

The chain joins TRBV9 to TRBJ1-2; D perhaps matches TRBD1 (5 bases). Trimming removed 0 bases at V and 0 bases at J, with 9 bases between. CDR1 is SGDLS, CDR2 YYNGEE, per germline. There are 15 residues in the CDR3. The CDR3 region is CASSVGDGTNYGYTF. The CDR3 coding sequence is TGTGCCAGCAGCGTAGGGGACGGGACTAACTATGGCTACACCTTC.

This chain connects TRBV27 to TRBJ1-4, with 9 nucleotides matching TRBD1. Germline V gene sequence: CDR1 MNHEY, CDR2 SMNVEV (reference sequence). The V gene end was trimmed by 4 bases and the J gene end by 5 bases; junction bases not matched to a gene: 5. This CDR3 spans 15 amino acids. The CDR3 spells CASSWGGQGNEKLFF. For the CDR3, the DNA is TGTGCCAGCAGTTGGGGGGGACAGGGAAATGAAAAACTGTTTTTT.

This clone was counted a few times. V and J are TRBV19 and TRBJ1-1; D is undetermined. V was pared by 7 bases and J by 1 base, with 4 bases between. CDR1 is LNHDA, CDR2 SQIVND, per germline (reference sequence). The length of the CDR3 is 11 residues. The CDR3 loop is CASMRNTEAFF. The CDR3 DNA reads TGTGCCAGTATGCGGAACACTGAAGCTTTCTTT.

The chain employs TRBV19 and TRBJ1-5; D is ambiguous. V was shortened by 3 bases and J by 0 bases, with 9 bases between the two germline ends. This CDR3 has 15 residues. Looked up from germline, CDR1 is LNHDA and CDR2 is SQIVND (reference sequence). DNA for the CDR3: TGTGCCAGTAGTATTAGCAGCTATAGCAATCAGCCCCAGCATTTT. Translating it yields CASSISSYSNQPQHF.

The DNA for the CDR3 is TGTGCCAGCAGCTTACGTACAGGCGCCCAAGAGACCCAGTACTTC. This translates into CASSLRTGAQETQYF. This chain links TRBV7-2 with TRBJ2-5, with a tentative D call TRBD1 (5 bases). Germline-derived CDR1 and CDR2 are SGHTA and FQGNSA. The germline V and J ends were trimmed by 2 bases and 1 base, with 11 bases remaining between them. The CDR3 consists of 15 residues.

This sequence joins TRBV4-1 and TRBJ1-5, with TRBD1 as a possible D gene (5 bases). CDR3 length: 14 amino acids. Trimming left V 4 bases short and J 6 bases short, with 13 bases between. Germline lookup yields CDR1 MGHRA and CDR2 YSYEKL. The CDR3 coding sequence is TGCGCCAGCAGCCTCGTGGGGGAAGGTCAGCCCCAGCATTTT. Its translation is CASSLVGEGQPQHF.